This TCR beta chain is from a study of shared clonotypes between healthy human individuals. Notes on the study in general: Non-shared clonotypes were found to have lower generation probabilities than the clonotypes that were shared by all four of the sorted-subset donors.

A word on this clone: Its target is unknown.

The CDR3 runs to 14 residues. Germline loops: CDR1 SNHLY, CDR2 FYNNEI. Trimming shortened V by 3 bases and J by 4 bases, and 12 bases separated the two germline ends. The repertoire was sequenced with immunoSEQ multiplex PCR; TCRdb's copy has only in-frame clones and lacks some. The sample yields approximately 1,000,000 clones, 60% to 80% seen once. This clonotype originated in a young man in good health. Some clones in this sample may be carry-over from other donors' samples. This chain uses TRBV2 with TRBJ1-2; weak D call: TRBD1 (5 bases). The sequencing sample was made of memory CD4+ T cells from PBMCs. Subset described: CD45RA-negative fraction. CDR3 region: CASSDRVISYGYTF. The CDR3 DNA reads TGTGCCAGCAGTGACAGGGTTATTAGCTATGGCTACACCTTC.